This T cell receptor beta chain was identified during a study of T cell responses to AZD1222 COVID-19 vaccine. General study points: Possibly, clonal diversity was underestimated; donors were largely white British and included more females. Two AZD1222 administrations were followed by greater Spike-specific TCR breadth and depth.

As concerns this clone: Antigen unknown.

Some clones are missing from TCRdb's copy, which holds only in-frame ones; the method was immunoSEQ multiplex PCR. Here the sample spans 120,000 or so clones, around nine tenths being singletons. The CDR3 length is 14 residues. Per the germline V gene, CDR1 is SGHTS and CDR2 is YDEGEE. V was shortened by 5 bases and J by 2 bases, with 11 bases between the two germline ends. The genes are TRBV5-8 and TRBJ1-5; unclear D gene. The receptor's source is an adult in good health. Sequenced here: peripheral blood, sampled on day 0 of AZD1222 vaccination. DNA of the CDR3: TGTGCCAGCAGATTTCCACACCGCAATCAGCCCCAGCATTTT. Amino acid sequence: CASRFPHRNQPQHF.